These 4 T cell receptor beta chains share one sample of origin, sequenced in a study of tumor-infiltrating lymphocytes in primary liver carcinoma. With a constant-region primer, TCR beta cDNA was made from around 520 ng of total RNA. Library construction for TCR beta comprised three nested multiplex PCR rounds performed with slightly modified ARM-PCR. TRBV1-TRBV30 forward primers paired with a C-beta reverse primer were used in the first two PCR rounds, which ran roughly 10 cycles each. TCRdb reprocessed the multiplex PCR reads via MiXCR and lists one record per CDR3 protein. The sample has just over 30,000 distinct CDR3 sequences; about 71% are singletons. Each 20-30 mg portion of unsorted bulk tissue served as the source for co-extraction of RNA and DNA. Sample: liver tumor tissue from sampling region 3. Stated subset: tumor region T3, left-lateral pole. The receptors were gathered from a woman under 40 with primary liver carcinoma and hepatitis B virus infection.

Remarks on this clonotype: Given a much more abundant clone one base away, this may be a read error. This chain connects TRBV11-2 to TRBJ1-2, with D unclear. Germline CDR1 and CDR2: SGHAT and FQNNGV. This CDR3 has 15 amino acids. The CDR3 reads CTSSSPATDNYGYTF. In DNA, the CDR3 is TGTACCAGCAGCTCACCCGCGACCGACAACTATGGCTACACCTTC.

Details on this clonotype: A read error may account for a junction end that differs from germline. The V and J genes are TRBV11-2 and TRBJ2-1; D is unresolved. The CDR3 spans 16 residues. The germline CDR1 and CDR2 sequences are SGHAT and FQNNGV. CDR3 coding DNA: TGTGCCAGCAGCTTAGTTGGCAGGACGCTAGTCGATGAGCTGTTCTTC. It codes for CASSLVGRTLVDELFF.

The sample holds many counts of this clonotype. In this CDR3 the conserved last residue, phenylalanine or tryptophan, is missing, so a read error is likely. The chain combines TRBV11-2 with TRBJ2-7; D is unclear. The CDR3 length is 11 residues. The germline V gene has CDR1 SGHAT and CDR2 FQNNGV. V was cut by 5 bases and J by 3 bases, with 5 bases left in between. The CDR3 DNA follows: TGTGCCAGCAGCCCGGACTACGAGCAGTACATC. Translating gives CASSPDYEQYI.

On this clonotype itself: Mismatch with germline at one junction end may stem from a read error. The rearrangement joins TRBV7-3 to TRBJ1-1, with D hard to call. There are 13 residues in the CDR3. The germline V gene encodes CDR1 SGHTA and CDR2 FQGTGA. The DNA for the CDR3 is TGTGTCAGCAGCTCGCAGGAGAACACTGAAGCTTTCTTT. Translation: CVSSSQENTEAFF.